What follows are 13 T cell receptor beta chains derived from one specimen sequenced in a study of blood T cell repertoires in COVID-19. The table came from immunoSEQ multiplex PCR; TCRdb's copy has only in-frame clones and leaves some out. The table has 95,000 to 150,000 clones, approximately 80% seen once. The sequencing input was peripheral blood. Every receptor here comes from a woman in her sixties or seventies with acute or convalescent COVID-19.

The chain joins TRBV5-8 to TRBJ1-5, with 10 bases identical to TRBD1. The CDR3 consists of 16 residues. V was pared by 4 bases and J by 2 bases, with 6 bases of the junction left unmatched. The germline V gene has CDR1 SGHTS and CDR2 YDEGEE. CDR3 nucleotides: TGTGCCAGCAGCAGGACAGGGACAGGGGGCAATCAGCCCCAGCATTTT. The encoded protein is CASSRTGTGGNQPQHF.

The chain has TRBV3-1 (or the pseudogene TRBV3-2) and TRBJ2-7; D gene unclear. The CDR3 sequence is 12 residues long. Germline V gene sequence: CDR1 LGHDT, CDR2 YNNKEL (reference sequence). Trimming took off 1 base at V and 3 bases at J, with 4 bases between the two ends. The CDR3 sequence: CASSQVIYEQYF. Here the CDR3 DNA reads TGTGCCAGCAGCCAAGTCATCTACGAGCAGTACTTC.

The rearrangement uses TRBV11-3 and TRBJ1-2; D call uncertain. In germline, CDR1 is SGHNT, CDR2 YENEEA. The CDR3 sequence is 12 residues long. V lost 5 bases to trimming and J lost 1 base, with 5 bases between them. The chain's CDR3 is CASSDYNYGYTF. For the CDR3, the DNA is TGTGCCAGCAGCGACTATAACTATGGCTACACCTTC.

J is TRBJ1-5 and V is TRBV6-5; D is unresolved. Germline V gene data show CDR1 as MNHEY and CDR2 as SVGAGI. This CDR3 region has 13 residues. With 5 bases removed from V and 0 bases from J, the gap between germline ends came to 5 bases. The DNA of the CDR3 is TGTGCCAGCAGTCAGTATAGCAATCAGCCCCAGCATTTT. This gives the protein CASSQYSNQPQHF.

V is TRBV29-1 and J is TRBJ1-5, with D possibly matching TRBD1 (5 bases). The germline V and J ends were trimmed by 1 base and 2 bases, with 12 bases remaining between them. Germline CDR1 SQVTM, CDR2 ANQGSEA. This CDR3 has 15 amino acids. Written as DNA, the CDR3 is TGCAGCGTTGAAGTCGGAGGGGCTGGCAATCAGCCCCAGCATTTT. Translating it yields CSVEVGGAGNQPQHF.

V usage is TRBV5-1 and J usage is TRBJ1-3; 8 nucleotides line up with TRBD1. The V and J ends lost 0 bases and 0 bases, in that order; junction bases with no gene match: 2. This CDR3 spans 16 amino acids. CDR1 SGHRS and CDR2 YFSETQ come from the germline V gene. The CDR3 loop is CASSLGQGHSGNTIYF. In DNA form, the CDR3 reads TGCGCCAGCAGCTTGGGACAGGGGCACTCTGGAAACACCATATATTTT.

The chain links TRBV14 to TRBJ2-1; D might be TRBD1 (6 bases). Trimming left V 6 bases short and J 0 bases short, with 15 bases between. Germline CDR1 SGHDN, CDR2 FVKESK. The CDR3 contains 16 residues. CDR3 DNA sequence: TGTGCCAGCAGTTACGGGACACCGAACTCCTACAATGAGCAGTTCTTC. This sequence encodes CASSYGTPNSYNEQFF.

This clone was detected only once. This chain uses TRBV21-1 with TRBJ1-3. TRBV21-1 is flagged as a pseudogene. This CDR3 contains 14 residues. The chain's CDR3 is CASSHRGGGNTIYF. The CDR3 bases are TGTGCCAGCAGCCACCGAGGTGGGGGAAACACCATATATTTT.

The V call is TRBV2, the J call TRBJ2-2; a possible D gene is TRBD1 (6 bases). Germline V gene data show CDR1 as SNHLY and CDR2 as FYNNEI. V was shortened by 4 bases and J by 6 bases, with 6 bases between the two germline ends. The CDR3 has 12 residues. The CDR3 DNA is TGTGCCAGCAGTGGGGGGCCCGGGGAGCTGTTTTTT. This translates into CASSGGPGELFF.

The chain combines TRBV19 with TRBJ2-7; 8 bases align to TRBD1. The CDR3 consists of 15 residues. Per germline, CDR1 LNHDA and CDR2 SQIVND (reference sequence). V shed 3 bases and J 2 bases; nucleotides not matched to a gene: 6. DNA for the CDR3: TGTGCCAGTAGTATGGGGGACAGGAGCGCCTACGAGCAGTACTTC. Encoded protein: CASSMGDRSAYEQYF.

This chain joins TRBV3-1 (or the pseudogene TRBV3-2) and TRBJ1-1, with D possibly matching TRBD1 (6 bases). This CDR3 contains 14 residues. CDR1 is LGHDT, CDR2 YNNKEL, per germline (reference sequence). V dropped 1 base and J dropped 3 bases, with 9 bases sitting between them. CDR3: CASSQVGGDTEAFF. The DNA of the CDR3 is TGTGCCAGCAGCCAAGTAGGGGGGGACACTGAAGCTTTCTTT.

A few counts support this clone. A junction end diverges from the germline sequence, so it may reflect a read error. The J gene is TRBJ1-2, the V gene TRBV4-3; possible D gene TRBD1, 6 bases. The CDR3 runs to 13 residues. Per germline, CDR1 LGHNA and CDR2 YSLEER. The CDR3 reads CASSQDQGRVPLF. CDR3 nucleotides: TGCGCCAGCAGCCAAGATCAGGGGAGGGTTCCTCTCTTC.

The chain combines TRBV7-9 with TRBJ2-7; the D is unclear. The CDR3 spans 11 residues. Germline V lookup: CDR1 SEHNR, CDR2 FQNEAQ (reference sequence). Deletions cut 1 base from V and 8 bases from J, with 6 bases between. Here the CDR3 DNA reads TGTGCCAGCAGCTTAGGGCAAAAGCAGTACTTC. Its translation is CASSLGQKQYF.